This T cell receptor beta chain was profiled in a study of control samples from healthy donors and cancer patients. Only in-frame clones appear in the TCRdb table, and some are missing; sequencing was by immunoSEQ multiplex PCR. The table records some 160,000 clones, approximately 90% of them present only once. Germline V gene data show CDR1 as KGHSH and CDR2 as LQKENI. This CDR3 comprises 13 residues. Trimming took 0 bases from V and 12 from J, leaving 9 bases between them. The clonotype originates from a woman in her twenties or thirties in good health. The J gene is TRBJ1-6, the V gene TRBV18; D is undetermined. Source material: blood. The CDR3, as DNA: TGTGCCAGCTCACCACCGGGCGGGTTACCCCTCCACTTT. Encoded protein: CASSPPGGLPLHF. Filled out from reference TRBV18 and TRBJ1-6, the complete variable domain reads NAGVMQNPRHLVRRRGQEARLRCSPMKGHSHVYWYRQLPEEGLKFMVYLQKENIIDESGMPKERFSAEFPKEGPSILRIQQVVRGDSAAYFCASSPPGGLPLHFGNGTRLTVT.